This T cell receptor beta chain stems from a study of cytomegalovirus exposure and HLA in healthy donors. Study-wide results and caveats: Immune exposure was documented only through CMV serostatus. On later analysis, the bulk of CMV-associated TCR beta chains appeared to be HLA-restricted.

The PCR made use of 60 Vbeta and 13 Jbeta primers. Libraries were prepared by immunoSEQ multiplex PCR; TCRdb keeps only in-frame clonotypes and omits some of them. The data contain 120,000 to 150,000 clones, about 79% of them singletons. The CDR3 covers 14 residues. Germline CDR1 is MNHNY and CDR2 is SVGAGI (reference sequence). V gave up 7 bases and J gave up 14 bases; unmatched junction bases: 12. Details on this clone: Its antigen is currently unknown.

This chain connects TRBV6-6 to TRBJ1-6; 9 bases are shared with TRBD1. The sequence was collected from a woman aged 25 to 39 in good health and CMV-seronegative. The source material was PBMCs. CDR3 nucleotide sequence: TGTGCCAGCACCTATGGGACAGGGCGACCGTCCCTCCACTTT. Residues: CASTYGTGRPSLHF.